The rows below give T cell receptor beta chains drawn from one sample of a study of T cells after yellow fever vaccination. TCRdb itself ran the 5' RACE reads through MiXCR, one entry per CDR3 protein. There are 150,000 to 200,000 distinct CDR3 sequences in the sample; about 11% occur only once, and approximately 34% lies in the top ten. Sequencing used CD8+ T cells sorted from PBMCs, obtained 15 days after the yellow fever booster vaccination. These receptors all stem from a young man who received the YFV17D yellow fever vaccine. Each CDR3 is given with its conserved first and last residue. Each record gives: D gene, J gene, V gene, clone size, CDR3 protein, CDR3 DNA. D genes are given only for firm matches. Rows may omit the clone size; those that give it use once, few, many or a size class.

>.|TRBJ2-5|TRBV4-1|many
CASSQQGTMETQYF
TGCGCCAGCAGCCAACAGGGGACTATGGAGACCCAGTACTTC
>TRBD2|TRBJ2-1|TRBV7-9|few
CASSSHSGGDEQFF
TGTGCCAGCAGCTCCCATTCCGGGGGGGATGAGCAGTTCTTC
>.|TRBJ1-5|TRBV12-3/TRBV12-4|few
CASSYTGINQPQHF
TGTGCCAGCAGTTACACAGGGATCAATCAGCCCCAGCATTTT
>.|TRBJ2-7|TRBV4-1|.
CASSQVPGHEQYF
TGCGCCAGCAGCCAAGTCCCAGGCCACGAGCAGTACTTC
>TRBD1|TRBJ1-6|TRBV4-1|few
CASSQFQGDGSPLHF
TGCGCCAGCAGCCAATTCCAGGGGGATGGTTCACCCCTCCACTTT
>.|TRBJ1-5|TRBV20-1|.
CSASSRDNQPQHF
TGCAGTGCTAGCTCCAGGGACAATCAGCCCCAGCATTTT
>TRBD1|TRBJ1-1|TRBV7-6|.
CASSLFIMGQGRNTEAFF
TGTGCCAGCAGCTTATTTATTATGGGACAGGGGCGGAACACTGAAGCTTTCTTT
>.|TRBJ2-3|TRBV10-3|many
CAINEGSTDTQYF
TGTGCCATCAACGAGGGAAGCACAGATACGCAGTATTTT
>TRBD1|TRBJ2-1|TRBV12-3/TRBV12-4|.
CASSFYGTGGMDEQFF
TGTGCCAGCAGTTTCTACGGGACAGGGGGCATGGATGAGCAGTTCTTC
>.|TRBJ2-7|TRBV7-9|many
CASSSRTRQVYEQYF
TGTGCCAGCAGCTCTAGGACCCGCCAGGTGTACGAGCAGTACTTC
>TRBD2|TRBJ2-5|TRBV4-1|many
CASSQLAGIQETQYF
TGCGCCAGCAGCCAGTTAGCGGGGATCCAAGAGACCCAGTACTTC
>.|TRBJ2-1|TRBV12-3/TRBV12-4|many
CASSLGPLDEQFF
TGTGCCAGCAGCCTCGGACCTTTAGATGAGCAGTTCTTC
>.|TRBJ2-5|TRBV4-3|.
CASSQDYRVQETQYF
TGCGCCAGCAGCCAAGACTACAGGGTCCAAGAGACCCAGTACTTC
>.|TRBJ2-3|TRBV7-6|.
CASSLGGRGTDTQYF
TGTGCCAGCAGCTTAGGGGGGCGCGGCACAGATACGCAGTATTTT
>.|TRBJ1-1|TRBV11-2|.
CASSLGPGLGSTEAFF
TGTGCCAGCAGCTTGGGACCCGGGCTGGGGAGCACTGAAGCTTTCTTT
>.|TRBJ1-1|TRBV7-8|.
CASSLGAAFAFF
TGTGCCAGCAGCTTAGGGGCAGCTTTTGCTTTCTTT
>.|TRBJ2-1|TRBV6-5|many
CASHIGSSPYNEQFF
TGTGCCAGCCATATCGGTAGTTCCCCCTACAATGAGCAGTTCTTC
>TRBD1|TRBJ2-2|TRBV5-1|.
CASNNWTGAFVSTGELFF
TGCGCCAGCAACAATTGGACAGGAGCCTTCGTTAGCACCGGGGAGCTGTTTTTT
>.|TRBJ2-3|TRBV7-6|few
CASSLEGTSTDTQYF
TGTGCCAGCAGCTTAGAGGGCACAAGCACAGATACGCAGTATTTT
>.|TRBJ1-1|TRBV5-1|many
CASSLAPRGNTEAFF
TGCGCCAGCAGCTTGGCCCCCCGGGGAAACACTGAAGCTTTCTTT
>TRBD2|TRBJ2-1|TRBV7-2|many
CASSWGLAGNNEQFF
TGTGCCAGCAGCTGGGGACTAGCGGGGAACAATGAGCAGTTCTTC
>TRBD1|TRBJ1-5|TRBV7-2|.
CASSLTGGLSNQPQHF
TGTGCCAGCAGCTTGACAGGGGGACTTAGCAATCAGCCCCAGCATTTT
>TRBD1|TRBJ2-3|TRBV14|few
CASSGPGTATDTQYF
TGTGCCAGCAGCGGCCCCGGGACAGCCACAGATACGCAGTATTTT
>.|TRBJ2-3|TRBV12-5|.
CASGLAGPSPYF
TGTGCTAGTGGTTTGGCGGGGCCAAGTCCGTATTTT
>.|TRBJ2-2|TRBV4-1|.
CASSQGEHSRELFF
TGCGCCAGCAGCCAAGGCGAGCATTCCCGGGAGCTGTTTTTT
>TRBD1|TRBJ1-5|TRBV4-3|few
CASSRGTVNQPQHF
TGCGCCAGCAGCCGCGGGACAGTCAATCAGCCCCAGCATTTT
>.|TRBJ2-7|TRBV6-2/TRBV6-3|few
CASSEIQDPLYEQYF
TGTGCCAGCAGCGAGATCCAAGACCCCCTCTACGAGCAGTACTTC
>TRBD1|TRBJ2-1|TRBV4-2|few
CASSHSEAGTGPGEQFF
TGTGCCAGCAGCCACTCCGAGGCAGGGACAGGGCCGGGTGAGCAGTTCTTC
>TRBD1|TRBJ1-1|TRBV4-1|few
CASSQGAGGTEAFF
TGCGCCAGCAGCCAAGGGGCAGGGGGAACTGAAGCTTTCTTT
>TRBD1|TRBJ1-6|TRBV6-5|.
CASSYPRQGARNSPLHF
TGTGCCAGCAGTTATCCAAGACAGGGGGCGCGGAATTCACCCCTCCACTTT
>.|TRBJ2-3|TRBV27|few
CASSISGTLVDTQYF
TGTGCCAGCAGTATCTCAGGGACCCTCGTCGATACGCAGTATTTT
>TRBD1|TRBJ2-7|TRBV4-1|few
CASSQASGGYEQYF
TGCGCCAGCAGCCAGGCTTCAGGGGGCTACGAGCAGTACTTC
>.|TRBJ1-2|TRBV3-1|.
CASSHTQEGTGYTF
TGTGCCAGCAGCCACACGCAGGAGGGGACTGGCTACACCTTC
>.|TRBJ2-1|TRBV27|.
CASSLSGDNEQFF
TGTGCCAGCAGTTTATCTGGGGACAATGAGCAGTTCTTC
>.|TRBJ1-4|TRBV11-2|many
CASSSPNEKLFF
TGTGCCAGCAGCTCCCCAAATGAAAAACTGTTTTTT
>.|TRBJ2-2|TRBV4-1|many
CASSHPSTGELFF
TGCGCCAGCAGCCACCCAAGCACCGGGGAGCTGTTTTTT
>TRBD1|TRBJ2-2|TRBV7-3|few
CASSHTGGGELFF
TGTGCCAGCAGCCATACAGGGGGCGGGGAGCTGTTTTTT
>.|TRBJ2-3|TRBV7-7|.
CASSLEYLGTHTDTQYF
TGTGCTAGCAGCTTAGAGTATTTGGGGACACACACAGATACGCAGTATTTT
>.|TRBJ1-3|TRBV19|few
CASTARAGSGNTIYF
TGTGCCAGTACCGCCCGGGCGGGCTCTGGAAACACCATATATTTT
>TRBD1|TRBJ2-7|TRBV20-1|few
CSARTGASASYEQYF
TGCAGTGCTCGTACAGGGGCGTCCGCCTCCTACGAGCAGTACTTC
>TRBD1|TRBJ1-1|TRBV29-1|.
CSVEGGTGSSVAFF
TGCAGCGTTGAAGGTGGGACAGGGTCGAGTGTAGCTTTCTTT
>.|TRBJ2-5|TRBV13|.
CASSFPPQRVPETQYF
TGTGCCAGCAGCTTTCCTCCACAGCGGGTGCCGGAGACCCAGTACTTC
>.|TRBJ2-7|TRBV6-5|few
CASSFRGGYEQYF
TGTGCCAGCAGTTTTAGGGGGGGCTACGAGCAGTACTTC
>TRBD2|TRBJ2-1|TRBV11-1|few
CASSLAGGVDNEQFF
TGTGCCAGCAGCTTAGCCGGGGGGGTCGACAATGAGCAGTTCTTC
>.|TRBJ2-2|TRBV5-1|few
CASTLGTGELFF
TGCGCCAGCACTCTGGGCACCGGGGAGCTGTTTTTT
>.|TRBJ1-5|TRBV24-1|few
CATYPGSNQPQHF
TGTGCCACCTACCCAGGGAGCAATCAGCCCCAGCATTTT